Listed below are T cell receptor beta chains from one sample, sequenced in a study of blood T cell repertoires in COVID-19. The data were produced by immunoSEQ multiplex PCR, yet TCRdb's version contains in-frame clones alone and is incomplete. The profile covers roughly 80,000 clones, with under 80% appearing a single time and 8.5% to 10% taken by the ten largest. Sequencing was performed on peripheral blood. Source of these receptors: a human donor in a cohort sampled during active COVID-19. Each CDR3 is given without its conserved first and last residue.

j_call	v_call	cdr3_aa
TRBJ1-1	TRBV9	ASSNSRQGGNTEAF
TRBJ2-2	TRBV24-1	ATSDFSPAGELF
TRBJ2-7	TRBV9	ARSVGGGTLTYEQY
TRBJ2-7	TRBV6-1	ASSERRGRVGVFTYEQY
TRBJ1-1	TRBV6-5	ATATGVPWYTEAF
TRBJ1-1	TRBV10-2	ASQGGQGLNTEAF
TRBJ2-1	TRBV6-1	ASSETDRGYNEQF
TRBJ1-1	TRBV11-3	ASSLEGDLSPYRPSHTEAF
TRBJ1-2	TRBV7-6	ASSQGGDYGYT
TRBJ2-1	TRBV5-1	ASSPLSRSEQF
TRBJ2-7	TRBV3-1/TRBV3-2	ASSGLAGYEQY
TRBJ2-7	TRBV6-5	ASRLGQGAHEQY
TRBJ2-7	TRBV21-1	ASSRRAGDRDLRDEQY
TRBJ1-5	TRBV5-1	ASSLKESNQPQH
TRBJ1-6	TRBV5-1	ASSPGTGGSPLH
TRBJ1-2	TRBV6-5	ASTSLGQGITGYT
TRBJ2-2	TRBV7-8	ASSLDTRLAAGELF
TRBJ1-4	TRBV5-1	ASSLGGPGEKLF
TRBJ2-2	TRBV3-1/TRBV3-2	ASSQGLSANTGELF
TRBJ1-4	TRBV9	ASSPSDRGAEKLF
TRBJ2-7	TRBV5-1	ASSSAGGGSYDEQY
TRBJ2-7	TRBV7-2	ASSLDVAGAIYEQY
TRBJ1-2	TRBV11-3	ASSPQTGEGYGYT
TRBJ2-7	TRBV4-3	ASSQLRGREPYEQY
TRBJ1-2	TRBV11-3	ASSSGTGDYGYT
TRBJ2-7	TRBV5-4	ASSETNSYEQY
TRBJ2-3	TRBV24-1	ATSDGLAADTQY
TRBJ2-1	TRBV3-1/TRBV3-2	ASRTSGGAAEQF
TRBJ2-5	TRBV11-2	ASSREVGTQY
TRBJ1-2	TRBV9	ASSASVGYT
TRBJ1-5	TRBV15	ATSRGGIHQPQH
TRBJ2-3	TRBV6-5	ASVRLTDTQY
TRBJ1-4	TRBV6-2/TRBV6-3	ASSYGGSLF
TRBJ1-2	TRBV5-1	ASSQDRTGGYT
TRBJ2-5	TRBV2	ASTGGSYQETQY
TRBJ1-2	TRBV6-5	ASRLQLNHYGYT
TRBJ1-2	TRBV28	ASSLSRGLGYT
TRBJ2-7	TRBV4-1	ASSQWQTGPYEQY
TRBJ2-2	TRBV30	AWRQQGAGELF
TRBJ2-2	TRBV9	ASSVFGYSGTGELF
TRBJ2-5	TRBV20-1	SASSGEAETQY
TRBJ1-5	TRBV12-2	ASRFKTGMNSNQPQH
TRBJ2-2	TRBV9	ASGRAGELF
TRBJ1-6	TRBV7-8	ASSPISSPLH
TRBJ1-2	TRBV7-2	ASSESLGQGAYGYT
TRBJ1-2	TRBV6-5	ASSRTGIANYGYT
TRBJ2-7	TRBV4-1	ASSLYDRPLEQY
TRBJ2-7	TRBV13	ASSLARSGYEQY
TRBJ2-5	TRBV2	ASTFEITIETQY
TRBJ1-5	TRBV2	ASSEGRNQPQH
TRBJ1-2	TRBV5-6	ASSKFRTTNYGYT
TRBJ1-4	TRBV30	AWTPGGAYEKLF
TRBJ2-7	TRBV5-1	ASSLNPLGQGYEQY
TRBJ2-2	TRBV6-5	ASGPHRGATGELF
TRBJ2-6	TRBV11-2	ASSPGGANVLT
TRBJ1-2	TRBV4-1	ASSQPGTAKSYGYT
TRBJ2-2	TRBV10-3	AIKETGAGELF
TRBJ1-1	TRBV2	ASSDLMAGFTEAF
TRBJ1-4	TRBV19	ASTGKTGSTPSGEKLF